This T cell receptor (beta chain) was found in a study of Tregs in tolerant kidney transplant recipients. General study results and limits: Activated donor B cell expansion appeared to reveal the most relevant donor-specific TCRbeta repertoire.

Data came from immunoSEQ multiplex PCR; TCRdb stores just in-frame clones and leaves some out. The table has 240,000 or so clones, about four fifths seen once. Note on this clone: Its matching antigen is unknown.

Germline CDR1 and CDR2: MNHNY and SVGAGI (reference sequence). CDR3 length: 16 amino acids. V lost 1 base to trimming and J lost 4 bases; unmatched junction nucleotides: 7. The source is a human donor in good health. This sequence joins TRBV6-6 and TRBJ2-1; 7 positions agree with TRBD2. The sequenced material came from CD4+ T cells from blood. The CDR3 region has the DNA TGTGCCAGCAGTTACTACCAGCGGGGAAAGTACAATGAGCAGTTCTTC. This gives the protein CASSYYQRGKYNEQFF.